What follows are 21 T cell receptor beta chains derived from one specimen sequenced in a study of long-term antiretroviral therapy in people with HIV. Sequencing relied on immunoSEQ assay v3.0, run at survey level. The assay was immunoSEQ multiplex PCR, and TCRdb's table has in-frame clones only and misses some. Of tens of thousands of clones in the sample, around 96% were seen once. Sequenced here: unsorted PBMCs, sampled 3.7 years after starting antiretroviral therapy. Receptors were obtained from a woman aged 50 to 60 with HIV.

This clone was detected only once. The V gene is TRBV7-9, the J gene TRBJ1-1; D is possibly TRBD1 (6 bases). CDR3 size: 14 residues. The V and J ends lost 5 bases and 4 bases respectively, with 14 bases between them. The germline gives CDR1 SEHNR, CDR2 FQNEAQ (reference sequence). The DNA of the CDR3 is TGTGCCAGCAGCATAGTAACAGGGTTCACTGAAGCTTTCTTT. It encodes CASSIVTGFTEAFF.

The rearrangement links TRBV9 to TRBJ1-6, with unresolved D. V shed 2 bases and J shed 8 bases, with 11 bases lying between them. Germline CDR1 SGDLS, CDR2 YYNGEE. The CDR3 totals 14 residues. The CDR3 DNA sequence: TGTGCCAGCAGCGTGGGTTTCTCTGATTCACCCCTCCACTTT. Its translation: CASSVGFSDSPLHF.

The gene calls are TRBV15 and TRBJ1-2; TRBD1 matches 7 bases. The J segment lost 4 bases and the V segment lost 2 bases, leaving 4 bases of the junction unmatched. This CDR3 is 14 amino acids long. CDR1 is LNHNV and CDR2 is YYDKDF in the germline V gene (reference sequence). CDR3 coding DNA: TGTGCCACCAGCAGACCGACAGGGCGCTATGGCTACACCTTC. Translated: CATSRPTGRYGYTF.

This chain connects TRBV5-4 to TRBJ2-5, with 8 bases matching TRBD1. Germline V gene data show CDR1 as SGHNT and CDR2 as YYREEE (reference sequence). The CDR3 consists of 16 residues. J lost 2 bases, V lost 4 bases, and 10 bases had no gene match. The CDR3 sequence: CASSPSRDRGQETQYF. CDR3 in DNA: TGTGCCAGCAGCCCCTCGCGAGACAGGGGACAAGAGACCCAGTACTTC.

The V call is TRBV6-6, the J call TRBJ1-1, with a weak D call TRBD1 (5 bases). The V and J ends lost 8 bases and 5 bases respectively, with 18 bases between them. The CDR3 is 14 amino acids. Germline CDR1 and CDR2: MNHNY and SVGAGI (reference sequence). CDR3 sequence reads: CASGSAGPETEAFF. The CDR3 DNA reads as TGTGCCAGCGGGTCCGCGGGACCGGAGACTGAAGCTTTCTTT.

This clone showed up just a few times. The chain uses TRBV27 and TRBJ1-6, with D unresolved. The CDR3 runs 14 residues. The germline V gene encodes CDR1 MNHEY and CDR2 SMNVEV (reference sequence). V lost 4 bases and J 10 bases, leaving 14 bases between the germline ends. This chain's CDR3 is CASSSNSGESPLHF. The CDR3 DNA reads TGTGCCAGCAGTTCAAACTCGGGAGAATCACCCCTCCACTTT.

A few counts support this clone. This chain joins TRBV5-6 and TRBJ1-6; D uncertain. This CDR3 region has 13 residues. V lost 0 bases and J lost 10, with 8 bases in between. The germline V gene encodes CDR1 SGHDT and CDR2 YYEEEE. CDR3 in DNA: TGTGCCAGCAGCTTGGAAGGGATCTCACCCCTCCACTTT. Amino acids: CASSLEGISPLHF.

V is TRBV2 and J is TRBJ1-1; TRBD1 aligns across 8 bases. CDR3 length equals 14 residues. Germline V gene sequence: CDR1 SNHLY, CDR2 FYNNEI. J lost 1 base, V lost 5 bases, and 3 bases had no gene match. CDR3 amino acids: CASSPGQGNTEAFF. The CDR3 coding sequence is TGTGCCAGCAGTCCCGGACAGGGGAACACTGAAGCTTTCTTT.

V and J are TRBV10-3 and TRBJ2-3; 9 nucleotides match TRBD1. This CDR3 spans 13 amino acids. Losses at the gene ends were 9 bases for V and 2 bases for J; bases not matched to a gene: 3. Looked up from germline, CDR1 is ENHRY and CDR2 is SYGVKD. CDR3 residues: CAIQGADTDTQYF. DNA for the CDR3: TGTGCCATACAGGGGGCTGACACAGATACGCAGTATTTT.

The J gene is TRBJ2-7, the V gene TRBV5-5; possible D gene TRBD1, 5 bases. Germline loops: CDR1 SGHKS, CDR2 YYEKEE (reference sequence). V was shortened by 0 bases and J by 6 bases, with 13 bases between the two germline ends. This CDR3 is built from 14 residues. The CDR3 loop is CASSLEGMLVEQYF. As DNA, the CDR3 is TGTGCCAGCAGCTTGGAGGGGATGCTGGTCGAGCAGTACTTC.

This clone came up once. The J gene is TRBJ1-4, the V gene TRBV6-5; D may be TRBD1 (6 bases). CDR1 is MNHEY, CDR2 SVGAGI, per germline. Trimming cost V 2 bases and J 7 bases, with 17 bases left between them. The CDR3 contains 16 residues. The CDR3 here is CASSYPTGSFGEKLFF. CDR3 sequence (DNA): TGTGCCAGCAGTTACCCTACAGGGTCCTTCGGTGAAAAACTGTTTTTT.

This clone was seen more than once but under ten times. The V call is TRBV20-1, the J call TRBJ1-1, with D unclear. The CDR3 has 11 amino acids. Trimming removed 6 bases from V and 8 bases from J, with 13 bases in between. The germline gives CDR1 DFQATT, CDR2 SNEGSKA (reference sequence). The CDR3 protein is CSAVSSYEAFF. The CDR3 bases are TGCAGTGCGGTCTCCAGCTACGAAGCTTTCTTT.

The rearrangement links TRBV29-1 to TRBJ2-2; 8 nucleotides align to TRBD1. J lost 7 bases, V lost 7 bases, and 8 bases had no gene match. There are 13 residues in the CDR3. Germline lookup yields CDR1 SQVTM and CDR2 ANQGSEA. The CDR3 DNA reads as TGCAGCGCAGACAGGGGAGATAGCGGGGAGCTGTTTTTT. Encoded protein: CSADRGDSGELFF.

The chain employs TRBV29-1 and TRBJ2-1; D remains unclear. Trimming pared 4 bases from V and 8 bases from J, leaving 12 bases between. CDR1 is SQVTM, CDR2 ANQGSEA, per germline. The length of the CDR3 is 12 residues. CDR3 in amino acids: CSVVGSSDEQFF. The DNA for the CDR3 is TGCAGCGTTGTGGGATCCTCCGATGAGCAGTTCTTC.

The chain uses TRBV7-8 and TRBJ2-7; D is possibly TRBD1 (5 bases). V shed 4 bases and J shed 6 bases, with 10 bases lying between them. Germline values: CDR1 SGHVS, CDR2 FQNEAQ. This CDR3 region has 12 residues. The CDR3 coding sequence is TGTGCCAGCAGCTCTCAGGGTGCCGAGCAGTACTTC. Amino acids: CASSSQGAEQYF.

The rearrangement joins TRBV9 to TRBJ2-7, with no clear D. The CDR3 is made up of 15 amino acids. V lost 0 bases, J lost 2 bases, and 12 bases lay in between. Germline CDR1 reads SGDLS; CDR2 reads YYNGEE. The CDR3 DNA reads TGTGCCAGCAGCGTAGGGGCAGGCAGCGCCTACGAGCAGTACTTC. It is translated as CASSVGAGSAYEQYF.

This clone showed up just a few times. This rearrangement joins TRBV30 to TRBJ1-1; D gene ambiguous. The CDR3 length is 13 residues. Trimming cost V 2 bases and J 5 bases, with 12 bases left between them. Germline lookup yields CDR1 GTSNPN and CDR2 SVGIG (reference sequence). CDR3 in amino acids: CAWSPMLGTEAFF. The CDR3 DNA sequence: TGTGCCTGGAGTCCCATGTTGGGAACTGAAGCTTTCTTT.

This sequence joins TRBV4-1 and TRBJ1-5; D perhaps matches TRBD1 (6 bases). Per germline, CDR1 MGHRA and CDR2 YSYEKL. Trimming removed 1 base at V and 0 bases at J, with 13 bases between. This CDR3 has 17 residues. The CDR3 protein is CASSQAGGLFSNQPQHF. The CDR3 DNA follows: TGCGCCAGCAGCCAAGCGGGGGGCCTTTTTAGCAATCAGCCCCAGCATTTT.

The chain couples TRBV7-9 to TRBJ1-1, with D possibly matching TRBD1 (5 bases). The ends were cut back, 5 bases at V and 1 base at J, with 8 bases in the middle. The CDR3 loop spans 13 amino acids. Germline V gene data show CDR1 as SEHNR and CDR2 as FQNEAQ (reference sequence). The CDR3 protein is CASSGQGNTEAFF. CDR3 sequence (DNA): TGTGCCAGCAGCGGCCAGGGGAACACTGAAGCTTTCTTT.

The CDR3 bases are TGTGCCAGCAGCCTACAGGGAACCGGGGAGCTGTTTTTT. Its translation: CASSLQGTGELFF. The rearrangement uses TRBV7-3 and TRBJ2-2, with D possibly TRBD1 on 6 matching bases. Trimming stripped 5 bases from V and 5 bases from J, with 9 bases between. CDR1 is SGHTA, CDR2 FQGTGA, per germline. The CDR3 runs 13 residues.

The chain uses TRBV10-1 and TRBJ2-7; D might be TRBD1 (6 bases). There are 13 residues in the CDR3. CDR1 is WNHNN, CDR2 SYGVQD, per germline (reference sequence). V lost 3 bases and J 4 bases, leaving 10 bases between the germline ends. Here the CDR3 reads CASSEQGGYEQYF. In DNA, the CDR3 is TGCGCCAGCAGTGAACAGGGTGGATACGAGCAGTACTTC.